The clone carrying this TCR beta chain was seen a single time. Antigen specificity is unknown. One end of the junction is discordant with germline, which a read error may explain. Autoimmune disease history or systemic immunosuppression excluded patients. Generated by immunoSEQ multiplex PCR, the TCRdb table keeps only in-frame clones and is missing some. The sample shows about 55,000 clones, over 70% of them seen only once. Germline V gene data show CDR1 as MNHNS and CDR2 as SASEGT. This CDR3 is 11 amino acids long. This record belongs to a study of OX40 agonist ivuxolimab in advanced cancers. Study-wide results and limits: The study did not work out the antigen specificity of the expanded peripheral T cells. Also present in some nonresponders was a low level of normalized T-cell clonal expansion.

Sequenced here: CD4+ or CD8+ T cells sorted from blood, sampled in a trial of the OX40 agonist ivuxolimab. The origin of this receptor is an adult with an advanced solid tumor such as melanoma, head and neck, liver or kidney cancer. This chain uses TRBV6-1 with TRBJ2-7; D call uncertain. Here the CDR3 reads CASSSSFEQYF. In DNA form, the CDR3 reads TGTGCCAGCAGTTCGTCCTTCGAGCAGTACTTC.